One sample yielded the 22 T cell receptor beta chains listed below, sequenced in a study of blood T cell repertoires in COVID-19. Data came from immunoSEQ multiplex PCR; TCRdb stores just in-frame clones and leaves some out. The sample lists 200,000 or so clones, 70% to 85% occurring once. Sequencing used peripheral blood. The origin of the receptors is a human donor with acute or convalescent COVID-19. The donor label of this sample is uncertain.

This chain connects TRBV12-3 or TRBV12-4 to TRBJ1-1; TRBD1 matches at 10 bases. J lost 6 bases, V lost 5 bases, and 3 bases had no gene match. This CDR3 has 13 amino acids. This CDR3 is CASSRTGGAEAFF. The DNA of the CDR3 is TGTGCCAGCAGTCGGACAGGGGGTGCTGAAGCTTTCTTT.

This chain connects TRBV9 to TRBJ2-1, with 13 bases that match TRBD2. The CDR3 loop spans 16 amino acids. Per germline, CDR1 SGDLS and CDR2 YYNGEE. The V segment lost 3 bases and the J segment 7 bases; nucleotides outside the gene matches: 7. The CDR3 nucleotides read TGTGCCAGCAGCGCCGGACTAGCGGGAGTAGAAAATGAGCAGTTCTTC. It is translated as CASSAGLAGVENEQFF.

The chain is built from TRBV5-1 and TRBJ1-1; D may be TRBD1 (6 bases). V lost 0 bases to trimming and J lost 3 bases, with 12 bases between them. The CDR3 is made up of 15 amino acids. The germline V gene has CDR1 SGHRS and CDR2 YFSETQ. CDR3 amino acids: CASSLDGGADTEAFF. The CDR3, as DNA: TGCGCCAGCAGCTTGGATGGGGGCGCGGACACTGAAGCTTTCTTT.

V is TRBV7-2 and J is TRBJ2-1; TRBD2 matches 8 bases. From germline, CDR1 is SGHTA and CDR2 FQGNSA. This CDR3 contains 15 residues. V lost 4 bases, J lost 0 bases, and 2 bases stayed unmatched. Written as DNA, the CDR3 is TGTGCCAGCAGCTCCGGGAGGGCCTCCTACAATGAGCAGTTCTTC. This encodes CASSSGRASYNEQFF.

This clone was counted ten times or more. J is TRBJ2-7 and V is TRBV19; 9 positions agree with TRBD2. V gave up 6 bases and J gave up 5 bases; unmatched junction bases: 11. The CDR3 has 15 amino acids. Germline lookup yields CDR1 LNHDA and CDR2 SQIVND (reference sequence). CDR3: CASSLLGGLADEQYF. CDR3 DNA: TGTGCCAGTAGCCTTTTGGGGGGACTAGCCGACGAGCAGTACTTC.

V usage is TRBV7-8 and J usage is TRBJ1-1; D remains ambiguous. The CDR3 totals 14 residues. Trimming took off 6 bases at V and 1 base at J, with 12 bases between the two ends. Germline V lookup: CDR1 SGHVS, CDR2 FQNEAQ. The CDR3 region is CASSSTPPNTEAFF. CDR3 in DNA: TGTGCCAGCAGTTCCACTCCGCCGAACACTGAAGCTTTCTTT.

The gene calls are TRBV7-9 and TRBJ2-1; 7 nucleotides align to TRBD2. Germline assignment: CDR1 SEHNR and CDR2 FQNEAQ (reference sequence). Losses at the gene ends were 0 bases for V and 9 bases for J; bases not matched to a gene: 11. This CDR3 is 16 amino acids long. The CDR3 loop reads CASSLALSGNGFEQFF. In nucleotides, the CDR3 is TGTGCCAGCAGCTTAGCGCTAAGCGGGAATGGCTTTGAGCAGTTCTTC.

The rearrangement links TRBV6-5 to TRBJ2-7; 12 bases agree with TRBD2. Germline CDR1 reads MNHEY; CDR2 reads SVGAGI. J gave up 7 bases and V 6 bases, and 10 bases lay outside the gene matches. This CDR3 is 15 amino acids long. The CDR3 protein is CASSATSGSVGEQYF. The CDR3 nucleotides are TGTGCCAGCAGCGCGACTAGCGGGAGCGTGGGTGAGCAGTACTTC.

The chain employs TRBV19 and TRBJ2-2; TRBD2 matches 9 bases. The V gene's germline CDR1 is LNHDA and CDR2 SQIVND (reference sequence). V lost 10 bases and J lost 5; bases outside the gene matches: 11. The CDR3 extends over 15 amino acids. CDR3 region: CATTLAGVGTGELFF. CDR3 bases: TGTGCCACCACCTTAGCGGGAGTAGGTACCGGGGAGCTGTTTTTT. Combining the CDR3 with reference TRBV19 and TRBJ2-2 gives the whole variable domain DGGITQSPKYLFRKEGQNVTLSCEQNLNHDAMYWYRQDPGQGLRLIYYSQIVNDFQKGDIAEGYSVSREKKESFPLTVTSAQKNPTAFYLCATTLAGVGTGELFFGEGSRLTVL.

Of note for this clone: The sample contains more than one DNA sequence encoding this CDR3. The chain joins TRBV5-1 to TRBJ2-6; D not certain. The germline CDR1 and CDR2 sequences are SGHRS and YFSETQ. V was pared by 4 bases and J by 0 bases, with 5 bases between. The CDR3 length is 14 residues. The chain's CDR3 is CASSPSSGANVLTF. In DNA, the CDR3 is TGCGCCAGCAGCCCGTCCTCTGGGGCCAACGTCCTGACTTTC.

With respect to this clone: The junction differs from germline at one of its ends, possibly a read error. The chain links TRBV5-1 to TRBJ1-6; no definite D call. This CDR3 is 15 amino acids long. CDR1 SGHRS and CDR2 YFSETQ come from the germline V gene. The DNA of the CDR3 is TGCGCCAGCAGGTTGGACTATTTCGGTGTCTCACCCCTCCACTTT. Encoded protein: CASRLDYFGVSPLHF.

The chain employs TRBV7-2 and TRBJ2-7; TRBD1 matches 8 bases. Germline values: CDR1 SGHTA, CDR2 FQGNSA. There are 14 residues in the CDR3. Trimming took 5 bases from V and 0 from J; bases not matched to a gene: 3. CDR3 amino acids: CASSHGTGSYEQYF. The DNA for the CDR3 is TGTGCCAGCAGCCACGGGACAGGCTCCTACGAGCAGTACTTC.

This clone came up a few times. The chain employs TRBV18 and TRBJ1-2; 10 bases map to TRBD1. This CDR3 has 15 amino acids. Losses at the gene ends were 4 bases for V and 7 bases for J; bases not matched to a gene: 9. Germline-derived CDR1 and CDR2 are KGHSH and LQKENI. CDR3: CASSQGDRGLGGYTF. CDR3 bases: TGTGCCAGCTCACAAGGGGACAGGGGACTAGGTGGCTACACCTTC.

In nucleotides, the CDR3 is TGTGCCAGCAGCCGGAGGGGTAGCAGTGACTATGGCTACACCTTC. Translating gives CASSRRGSSDYGYTF. The chain employs TRBV5-8 and TRBJ1-2; D may be TRBD1 (5 bases). Trimming pared 4 bases from V and 3 bases from J, leaving 16 bases between. This CDR3 is built from 15 residues. The germline V gene encodes CDR1 SGHTS and CDR2 YDEGEE.

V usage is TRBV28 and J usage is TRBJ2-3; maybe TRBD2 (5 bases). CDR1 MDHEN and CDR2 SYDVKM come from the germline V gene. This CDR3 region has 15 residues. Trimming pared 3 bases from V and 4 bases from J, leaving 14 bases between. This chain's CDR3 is CASSFRRGGADTQYF. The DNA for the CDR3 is TGTGCCAGCAGTTTTAGAAGAGGAGGCGCAGATACGCAGTATTTT.

CDR3 DNA sequence: TGTGCCAGCAGCGCTACGGGACAGTACTACAATGAGCAGTTCTTC. Amino acid sequence: CASSATGQYYNEQFF. V and J are TRBV9 and TRBJ2-1; 7 nucleotides line up with TRBD1. This CDR3 spans 15 amino acids. Per germline, CDR1 SGDLS and CDR2 YYNGEE. Trimming removed 3 bases from V and 3 bases from J; junction bases left unmatched: 6.

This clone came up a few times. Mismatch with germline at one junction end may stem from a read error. CDR3 sequence: CASSLAGVGNTIYF. The CDR3 DNA reads TGTGCCAGCAGCCTAGCGGGAGTTGGAAACACCATATATTTT. V and J are TRBV7-8 and TRBJ1-3; D call uncertain. Germline assignment: CDR1 SGHVS and CDR2 FQNEAQ. This CDR3 has 14 amino acids.

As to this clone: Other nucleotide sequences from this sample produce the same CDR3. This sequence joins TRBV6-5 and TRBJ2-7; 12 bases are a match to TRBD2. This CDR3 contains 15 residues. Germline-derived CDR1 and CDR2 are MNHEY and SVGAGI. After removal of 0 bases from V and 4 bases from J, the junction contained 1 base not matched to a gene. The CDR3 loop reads CASSYSLAGGYEQYF. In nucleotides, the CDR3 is TGTGCCAGCAGTTACTCTCTAGCGGGAGGGTACGAGCAGTACTTC.

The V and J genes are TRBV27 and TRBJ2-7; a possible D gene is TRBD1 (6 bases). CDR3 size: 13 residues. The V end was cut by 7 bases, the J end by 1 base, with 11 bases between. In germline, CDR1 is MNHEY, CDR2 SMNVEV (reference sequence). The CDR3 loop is CASNRQGSYEQYF. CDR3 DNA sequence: TGTGCCAGCAACAGGCAGGGGTCCTACGAGCAGTACTTC.

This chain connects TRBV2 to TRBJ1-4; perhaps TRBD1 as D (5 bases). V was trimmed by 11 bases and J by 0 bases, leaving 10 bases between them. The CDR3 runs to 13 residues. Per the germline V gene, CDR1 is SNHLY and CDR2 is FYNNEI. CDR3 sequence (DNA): TGTGCCGACAGACCTGCAACTAATGAAAAACTGTTTTTT. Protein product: CADRPATNEKLFF. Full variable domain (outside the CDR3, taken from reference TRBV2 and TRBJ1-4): EPEVTQTPSHQVTQMGQEVILRCVPISNHLYFYWYRQILGQKVEFLVSFYNNEISEKSEIFDDQFSVERPDGSNFTLKIRSTKLEDSAMYFCADRPATNEKLFFGSGTQLSVL.

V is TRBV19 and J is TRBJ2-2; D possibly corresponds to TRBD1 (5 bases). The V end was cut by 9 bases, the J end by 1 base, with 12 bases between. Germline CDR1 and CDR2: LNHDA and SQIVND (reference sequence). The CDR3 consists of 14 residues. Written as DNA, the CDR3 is TGTGCCAGCGGTGGACACAGGAACACCGGGGAGCTGTTTTTT. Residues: CASGGHRNTGELFF. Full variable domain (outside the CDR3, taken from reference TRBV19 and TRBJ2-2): DGGITQSPKYLFRKEGQNVTLSCEQNLNHDAMYWYRQDPGQGLRLIYYSQIVNDFQKGDIAEGYSVSREKKESFPLTVTSAQKNPTAFYLCASGGHRNTGELFFGEGSRLTVL.

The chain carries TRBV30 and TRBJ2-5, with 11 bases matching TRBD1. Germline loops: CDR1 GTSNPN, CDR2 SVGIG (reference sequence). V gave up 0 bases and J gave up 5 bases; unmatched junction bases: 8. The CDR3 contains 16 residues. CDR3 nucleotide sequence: TGTGCCTGGAGTGTTAGGACAGGGGGCCGAGGGGAGACCCAGTACTTC. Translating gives CAWSVRTGGRGETQYF.